In its sample, the clone carrying this TCR beta chain was seen many times. Its specificity is not known. It was through 5'RACE template switching that TCR cDNA was made, with a universal primer site and UMIs added. TCRdb passed the 5' RACE reads through MiXCR, listing each CDR3 protein once. The sample consists of over 150,000 distinct CDR3 sequences, about 7% of them appearing once. Germline V lookup: CDR1 SGHAT, CDR2 FQNNGV. This CDR3 has 12 residues. V lost 3 bases and J 9 bases, leaving 6 bases between the germline ends. This sample is part of a study of T cells after yellow fever vaccination. Study-wide results and caveats: A secondary response was less intense yet reached its peak sooner, at day 5 versus 15. A minor fraction of clonotypes spanned both CD4 and CD8 compartments. The booster response re-showed most primary clones: around 97% CD4, approximately 90% CD8.

The chain carries TRBV11-2 and TRBJ1-6, with D hard to call. The material sequenced was CD4+ T cells sorted from PBMCs, taken about 5 days after the first yellow fever vaccination. The TCR originated in a young man who received the YFV17D yellow fever vaccine. In DNA, the CDR3 is TGTGCCAGCAGCTTTCCCCCTTCACCCCTCCACTTT. This translates into CASSFPPSPLHF.